This T cell receptor (beta chain) was documented in a study of cytomegalovirus exposure and HLA in healthy donors. This PCR relied on a set of 60 Vbeta primers and 13 Jbeta primers. Measured with immunoSEQ multiplex PCR; TCRdb has only the in-frame clones, and not every one. The sample records approximately 91,000 clones, over 65% being singletons. From germline, CDR1 is SGHTA and CDR2 FQGNSA. Losses at the gene ends were 4 bases for V and 6 bases for J; bases not matched to a gene: 6. The CDR3 covers 15 residues. Sequencing was carried out using PBMCs. This TCR was sampled from a human donor in good health. This chain connects TRBV7-2 to TRBJ2-5, with 12 bases matching TRBD2. The CDR3 spells CASSSTSGRGQTQYF. DNA of the CDR3: TGTGCCAGCAGCTCGACTAGCGGGAGAGGGCAGACCCAGTACTTC.